This T cell receptor beta chain is drawn from a study of blood T cell repertoires in COVID-19. Source study methods: The authors estimated nucleated cell counts from reference gene primer amplification. The data were produced by immunoSEQ multiplex PCR, yet TCRdb's version contains in-frame clones alone and is incomplete. D and trimming come from the DNA, and the V and J calls and clone size come from that table. The repertoire holds hundreds of thousands of clones, with roughly nine tenths as singletons. Enrollees, about 18 to 95 years old, lived in 24 US areas. Participants' own reports of clinical history determined their cohort assignment. This clone was detected only a few times. The TCR sequence derives from a man aged 25 to 40 who had recovered from COVID-19. The sample taken for sequencing was PBMCs or T cells enriched from blood (not recorded which).

The CDR3 region has the DNA TGTGCCAGCAGTTACCCCCCGGCGGAAGAGACCCAGTACTTC. Amino acid sequence: CASSYPPAEETQYF. The J gene is TRBJ2-5, the V gene TRBV6-2 or TRBV6-3; D is ambiguous. CDR3 length equals 14 residues. V gave up 2 bases and J gave up 3 bases, with 10 bases separating them. The germline CDR1 and CDR2 sequences are MNHEY and SVGEGT.